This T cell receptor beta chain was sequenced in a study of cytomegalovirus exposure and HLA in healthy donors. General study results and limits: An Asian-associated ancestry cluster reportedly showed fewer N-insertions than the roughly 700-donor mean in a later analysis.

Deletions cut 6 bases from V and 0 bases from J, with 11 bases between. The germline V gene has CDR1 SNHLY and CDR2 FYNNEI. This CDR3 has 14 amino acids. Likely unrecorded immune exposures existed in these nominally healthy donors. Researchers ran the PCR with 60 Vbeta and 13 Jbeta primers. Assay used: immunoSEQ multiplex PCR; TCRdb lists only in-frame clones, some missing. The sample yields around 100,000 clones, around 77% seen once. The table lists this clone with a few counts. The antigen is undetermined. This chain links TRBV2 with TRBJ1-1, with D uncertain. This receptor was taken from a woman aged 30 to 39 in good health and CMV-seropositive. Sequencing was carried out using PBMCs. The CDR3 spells CASRDIRMNTEAFF. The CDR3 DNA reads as TGTGCCAGCAGAGACATCCGCATGAACACTGAAGCTTTCTTT.